This record looks at one T cell receptor beta chain sequence and its context. Its antigen is unknown. The data belong to a study of cytomegalovirus exposure and HLA in healthy donors. Study-level background: It was reported in a later analysis that the roughly 120 validation repertoires used the same platform as the approximately 670 first-cohort repertoires.

The assay was immunoSEQ multiplex PCR, and TCRdb's table has in-frame clones only and misses some. The table includes over 200,000 clones, nearly 90% detected once. The study, taken as a whole, reports: A list of approximately 160 TCR beta chains associated with cytomegalovirus was given. In vitro work confirmed that a few CMV-associated chains recognize CMV antigens. Most sequenced TCRs were rare (though some public TCRs occurred in many donors).

The germline V gene has CDR1 SGHTA and CDR2 FQGNSA. Trimming stripped 0 bases from V and 3 bases from J, with 9 bases between. This CDR3 has 15 residues. The receptor was derived from a woman under 30 in good health and CMV-seronegative. The chain is built from TRBV7-2 and TRBJ1-5; D unresolved. The specimen was PBMCs. This chain's CDR3 is CASSLALSVNQPQHF. CDR3 sequence (DNA): TGTGCCAGCAGCTTAGCGCTCAGCGTCAATCAGCCCCAGCATTTT. Full variable domain (missing parts from reference TRBV7-2 and TRBJ1-5): GAGVSQSPSNKVTEKGKDVELRCDPISGHTALYWYRQSLGQGLEFLIYFQGNSAPDKSGLPSDRFSAERTGGSVSTLTIQRTQQEDSAVYLCASSLALSVNQPQHFGDGTRLSIL.